This T cell receptor (beta chain) was obtained from a study of T-cell memory formation after mild COVID-19. Worth noting for this clonotype: What it recognizes is unknown.

Study-wide results and caveats: Most CD4+ clones that shrank were in CM and EM, while CD8+ ones turned up in EMRA.

MiXCR, run by TCRdb on the 5' RACE reads, gives a single entry per CDR3 protein. The sample contains 500,000 to 550,000 distinct CDR3 sequences, roughly 22% of which appear only once. Trimming left V 0 bases short and J 4 bases short, with 9 bases between. Per germline, CDR1 SGHNT and CDR2 YENEEA. The CDR3 has 15 amino acids. The clonotype was recovered from an adult woman who had mild COVID-19 (a few samples of this study predate the infection). Cell type and time point are not known. The sequenced sample consisted of PBMCs or a T cell subset sorted from them (not recorded which). J is TRBJ2-2 and V is TRBV11-3; D not certain. The CDR3 loop is CASSLDLGSTGELFF. CDR3 in DNA: TGTGCCAGCAGCTTAGATCTGGGATCCACCGGGGAGCTGTTTTTT.